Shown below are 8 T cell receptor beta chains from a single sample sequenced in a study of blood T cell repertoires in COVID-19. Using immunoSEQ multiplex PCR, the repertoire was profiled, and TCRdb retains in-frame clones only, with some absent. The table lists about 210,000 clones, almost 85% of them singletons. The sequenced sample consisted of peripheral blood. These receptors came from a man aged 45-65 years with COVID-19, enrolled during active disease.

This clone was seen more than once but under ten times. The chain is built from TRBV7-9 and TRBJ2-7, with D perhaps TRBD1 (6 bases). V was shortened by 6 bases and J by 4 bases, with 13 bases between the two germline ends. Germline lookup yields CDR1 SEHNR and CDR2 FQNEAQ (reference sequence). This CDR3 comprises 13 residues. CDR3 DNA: TGTGCCAGCAGTTCCGGGACAAGGTACGAGCAGTACTTC. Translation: CASSSGTRYEQYF.

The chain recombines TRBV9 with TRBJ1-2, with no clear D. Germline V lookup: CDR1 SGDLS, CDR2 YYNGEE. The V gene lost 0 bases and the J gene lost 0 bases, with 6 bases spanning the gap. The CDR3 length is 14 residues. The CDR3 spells CASSVGVSNYGYTF. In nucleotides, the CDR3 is TGTGCCAGCAGCGTAGGAGTGTCTAACTATGGCTACACCTTC.

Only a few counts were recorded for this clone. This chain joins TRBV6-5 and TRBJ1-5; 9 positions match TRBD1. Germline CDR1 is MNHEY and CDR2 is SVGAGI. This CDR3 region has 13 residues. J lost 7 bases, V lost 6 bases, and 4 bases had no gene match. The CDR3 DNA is TGTGCCAGCAGCTTGGACAGGGGCCAGCCCCAGCATTTT. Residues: CASSLDRGQPQHF.

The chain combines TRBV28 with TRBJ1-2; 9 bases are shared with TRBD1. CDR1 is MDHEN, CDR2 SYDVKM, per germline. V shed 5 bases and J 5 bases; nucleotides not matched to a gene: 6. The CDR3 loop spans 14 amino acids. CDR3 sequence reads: CASSRTGVSYGYTF. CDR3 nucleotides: TGTGCCAGCAGTAGGACAGGGGTTAGTTATGGCTACACCTTC.

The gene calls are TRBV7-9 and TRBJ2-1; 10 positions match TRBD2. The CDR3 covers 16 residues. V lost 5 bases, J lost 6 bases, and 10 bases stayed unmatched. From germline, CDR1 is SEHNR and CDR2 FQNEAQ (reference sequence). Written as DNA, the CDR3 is TGTGCCAGCAGCCCTAAGCTAGCGGGGGCCGGCAATGAGCAGTTCTTC. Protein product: CASSPKLAGAGNEQFF.

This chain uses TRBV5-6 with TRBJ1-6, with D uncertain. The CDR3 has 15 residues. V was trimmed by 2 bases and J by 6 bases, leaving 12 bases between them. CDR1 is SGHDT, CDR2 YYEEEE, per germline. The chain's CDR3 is CASSFLGVGNSPLHF. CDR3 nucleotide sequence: TGTGCCAGCAGCTTCCTGGGCGTAGGTAATTCACCCCTCCACTTT.

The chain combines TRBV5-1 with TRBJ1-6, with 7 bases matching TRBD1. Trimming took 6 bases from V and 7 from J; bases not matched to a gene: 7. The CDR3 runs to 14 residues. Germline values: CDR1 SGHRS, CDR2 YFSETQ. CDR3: CASNVGTANSPLHF. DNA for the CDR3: TGCGCCAGCAACGTAGGGACAGCAAATTCACCCCTCCACTTT.

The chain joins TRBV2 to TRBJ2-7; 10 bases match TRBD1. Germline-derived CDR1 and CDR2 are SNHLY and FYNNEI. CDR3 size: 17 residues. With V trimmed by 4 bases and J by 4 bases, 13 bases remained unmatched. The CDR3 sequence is CASSGRQGAVPGYEQYF. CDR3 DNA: TGTGCCAGCAGTGGCCGACAGGGGGCCGTACCAGGATACGAGCAGTACTTC. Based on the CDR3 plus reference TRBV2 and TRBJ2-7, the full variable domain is EPEVTQTPSHQVTQMGQEVILRCVPISNHLYFYWYRQILGQKVEFLVSFYNNEISEKSEIFDDQFSVERPDGSNFTLKIRSTKLEDSAMYFCASSGRQGAVPGYEQYFGPGTRLTVT.